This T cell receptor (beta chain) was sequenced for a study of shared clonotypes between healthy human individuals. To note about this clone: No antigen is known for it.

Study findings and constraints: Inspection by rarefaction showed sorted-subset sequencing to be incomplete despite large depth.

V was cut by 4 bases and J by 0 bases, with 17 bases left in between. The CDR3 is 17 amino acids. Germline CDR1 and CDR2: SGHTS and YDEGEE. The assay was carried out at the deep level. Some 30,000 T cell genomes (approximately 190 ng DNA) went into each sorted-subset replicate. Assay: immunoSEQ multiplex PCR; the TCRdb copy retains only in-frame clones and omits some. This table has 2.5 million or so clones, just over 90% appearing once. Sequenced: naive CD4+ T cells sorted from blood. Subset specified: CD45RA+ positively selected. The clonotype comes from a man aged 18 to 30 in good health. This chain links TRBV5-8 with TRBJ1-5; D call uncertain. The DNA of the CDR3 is TGTGCCAGCAGCCCACCGGAGGACGGGTATAGCAATCAGCCCCAGCATTTT. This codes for CASSPPEDGYSNQPQHF.